This section outlines one T cell receptor beta chain sequence together with its context. Its antigen is currently unknown. This specimen comes from a study of cytotoxic CD8 clonotypes in ibrutinib-treated CLL. This table comes from immunoSEQ multiplex PCR, and its TCRdb copy is limited to in-frame clones, with some not included. The sample lists over 100,000 clones, over 75% occurring once. Study-level points and caveats: Clonality showed a rise at ibrutinib response that reversed toward baseline at progression.

Trimming shortened V by 0 bases and J by 7 bases, and 10 bases separated the two germline ends. Germline-derived CDR1 and CDR2 are SGHDT and YYEEEE. The CDR3 contains 13 residues. The input for sequencing was PBMCs, taken after 24 months of ibrutinib treatment. The chain links TRBV5-6 to TRBJ2-5; a possible D gene is TRBD2 (5 bases). The receptor was isolated from a human donor with chronic lymphocytic leukemia. The chain's CDR3 is CASSLAGIGTQYF. CDR3 nucleotide sequence: TGTGCCAGCAGCTTGGCGGGAATAGGGACCCAGTACTTC.